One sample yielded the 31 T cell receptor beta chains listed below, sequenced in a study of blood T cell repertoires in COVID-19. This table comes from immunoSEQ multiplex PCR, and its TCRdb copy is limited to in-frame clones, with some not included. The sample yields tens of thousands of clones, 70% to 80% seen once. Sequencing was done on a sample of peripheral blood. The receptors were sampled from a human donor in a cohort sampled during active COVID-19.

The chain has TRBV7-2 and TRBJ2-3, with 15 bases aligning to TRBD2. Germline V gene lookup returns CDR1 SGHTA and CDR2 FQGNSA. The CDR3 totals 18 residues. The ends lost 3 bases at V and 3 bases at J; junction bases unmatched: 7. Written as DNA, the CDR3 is TGTGCCAGCAGCTTGGGTAGGGGGACTAGCGGGAGGACAGATACGCAGTATTTT. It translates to CASSLGRGTSGRTDTQYF.

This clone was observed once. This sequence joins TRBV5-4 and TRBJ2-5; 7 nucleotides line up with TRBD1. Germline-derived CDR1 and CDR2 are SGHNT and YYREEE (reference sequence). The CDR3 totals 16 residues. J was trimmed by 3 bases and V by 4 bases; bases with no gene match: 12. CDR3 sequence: CASSTHPDRNKETQYF. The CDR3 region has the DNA TGTGCCAGCAGCACCCACCCGGACAGGAACAAAGAGACCCAGTACTTC. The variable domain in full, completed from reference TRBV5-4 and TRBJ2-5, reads ETGVTQSPTHLIKTRGQQVTLRCSSQSGHNTVSWYQQALGQGPQFIFQYYREEENGRGNFPPRFSGLQFPNYSSELNVNALELDDSALYLCASSTHPDRNKETQYFGPGTRLLVL.

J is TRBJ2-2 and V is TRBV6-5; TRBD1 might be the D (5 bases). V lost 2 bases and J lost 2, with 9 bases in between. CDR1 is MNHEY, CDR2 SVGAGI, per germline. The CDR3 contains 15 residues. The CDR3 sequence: CASSYNRRNTGELFF. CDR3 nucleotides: TGTGCCAGCAGTTACAACAGGCGAAACACCGGGGAGCTGTTTTTT.

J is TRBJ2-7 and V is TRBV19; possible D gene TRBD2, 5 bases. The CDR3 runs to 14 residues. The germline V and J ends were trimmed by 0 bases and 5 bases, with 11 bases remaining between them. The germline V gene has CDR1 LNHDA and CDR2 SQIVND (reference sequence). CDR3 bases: TGTGCCAGTAGTATAGACCCCCACGGGAACGAGCAGTACTTC. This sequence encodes CASSIDPHGNEQYF.

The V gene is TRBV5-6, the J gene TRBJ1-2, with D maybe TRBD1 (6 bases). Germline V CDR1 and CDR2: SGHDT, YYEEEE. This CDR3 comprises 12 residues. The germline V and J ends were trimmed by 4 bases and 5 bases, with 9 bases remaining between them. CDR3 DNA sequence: TGTGCCAGCAGCCCAGGGGAGTATGGCTACACCTTC. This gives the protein CASSPGEYGYTF. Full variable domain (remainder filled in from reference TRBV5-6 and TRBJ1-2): DAGVTQSPTHLIKTRGQQVTLRCSPKSGHDTVSWYQQALGQGPQFIFQYYEEEERQRGNFPDRFSGHQFPNYSSELNVNALLLGDSALYLCASSPGEYGYTFGSGTRLTVV.

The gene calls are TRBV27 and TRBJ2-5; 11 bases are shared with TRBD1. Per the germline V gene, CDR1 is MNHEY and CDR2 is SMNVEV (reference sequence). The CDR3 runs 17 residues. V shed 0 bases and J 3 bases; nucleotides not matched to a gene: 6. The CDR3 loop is CASSLSKRDRGKETQYF. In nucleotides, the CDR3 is TGTGCCAGCAGTTTATCGAAACGGGACAGGGGGAAAGAGACCCAGTACTTC.

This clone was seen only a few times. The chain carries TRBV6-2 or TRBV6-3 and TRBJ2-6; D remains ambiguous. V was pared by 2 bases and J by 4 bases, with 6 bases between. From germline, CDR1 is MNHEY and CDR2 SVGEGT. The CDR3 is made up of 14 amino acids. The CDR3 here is CASSYLLGANVLTF. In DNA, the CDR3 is TGTGCCAGCAGTTACCTGTTAGGGGCCAACGTCCTGACTTTC.

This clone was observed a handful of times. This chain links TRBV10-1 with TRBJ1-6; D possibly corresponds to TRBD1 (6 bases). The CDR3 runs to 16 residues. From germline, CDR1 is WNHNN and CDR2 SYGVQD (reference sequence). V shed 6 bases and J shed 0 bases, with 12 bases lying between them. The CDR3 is CASRPTGSSYNSPLHF. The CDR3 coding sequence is TGCGCCAGCAGACCTACAGGGAGCTCCTATAATTCACCCCTCCACTTT.

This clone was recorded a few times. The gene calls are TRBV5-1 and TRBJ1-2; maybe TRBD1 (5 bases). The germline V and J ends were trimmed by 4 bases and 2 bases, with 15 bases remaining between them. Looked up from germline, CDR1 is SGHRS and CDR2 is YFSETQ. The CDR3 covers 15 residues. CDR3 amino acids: CASSTQGSANYGYTF. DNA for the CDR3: TGCGCCAGCAGCACCCAGGGATCCGCAAACTATGGCTACACCTTC.

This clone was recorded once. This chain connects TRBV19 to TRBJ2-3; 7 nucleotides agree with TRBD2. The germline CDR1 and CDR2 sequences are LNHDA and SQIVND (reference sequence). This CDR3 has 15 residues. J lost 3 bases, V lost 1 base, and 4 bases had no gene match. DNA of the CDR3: TGTGCCAGTAGTATAGGCGGGGGAGGTACAGATACGCAGTATTTT. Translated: CASSIGGGGTDTQYF.

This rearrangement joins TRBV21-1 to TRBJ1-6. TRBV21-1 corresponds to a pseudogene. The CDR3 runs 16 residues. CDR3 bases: TGTGCCAGCAGCAAAGTGGGGGGGGAGGCAAATTCACCCCTCCACTTT. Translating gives CASSKVGGEANSPLHF.

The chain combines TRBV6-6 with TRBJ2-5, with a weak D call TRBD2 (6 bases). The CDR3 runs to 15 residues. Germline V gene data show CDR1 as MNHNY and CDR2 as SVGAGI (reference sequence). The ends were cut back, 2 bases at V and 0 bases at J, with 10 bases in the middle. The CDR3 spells CASSYTRGDQETQYF. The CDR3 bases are TGTGCCAGCAGTTACACTCGCGGGGACCAAGAGACCCAGTACTTC.

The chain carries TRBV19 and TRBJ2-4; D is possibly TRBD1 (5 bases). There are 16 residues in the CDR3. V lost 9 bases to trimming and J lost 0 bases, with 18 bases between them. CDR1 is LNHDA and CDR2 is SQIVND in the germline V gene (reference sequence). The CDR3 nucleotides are TGTGCCAGCGGTGTGGAATACAGGTCAGCCAAAAACATTCAGTACTTC. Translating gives CASGVEYRSAKNIQYF.

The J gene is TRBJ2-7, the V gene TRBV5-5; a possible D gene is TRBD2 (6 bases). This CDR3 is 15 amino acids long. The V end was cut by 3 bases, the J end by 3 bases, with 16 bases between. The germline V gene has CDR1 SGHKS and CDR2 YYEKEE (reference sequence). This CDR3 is CASSSQAGSGYEQYF. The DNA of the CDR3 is TGTGCCAGCAGCTCCCAGGCGGGAAGCGGCTACGAGCAGTACTTC. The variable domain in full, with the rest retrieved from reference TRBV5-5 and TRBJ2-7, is DAGVTQSPTHLIKTRGQQVTLRCSPISGHKSVSWYQQVLGQGPQFIFQYYEKEERGRGNFPDRFSARQFPNYSSELNVNALLLGDSALYLCASSSQAGSGYEQYFGPGTRLTVT.

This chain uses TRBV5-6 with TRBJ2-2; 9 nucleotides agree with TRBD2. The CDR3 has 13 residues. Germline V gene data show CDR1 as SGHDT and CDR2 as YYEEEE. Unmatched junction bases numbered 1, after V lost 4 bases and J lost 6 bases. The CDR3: CASSRLAAGELFF. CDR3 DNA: TGTGCCAGCAGCCGACTAGCGGCCGGGGAGCTGTTTTTT. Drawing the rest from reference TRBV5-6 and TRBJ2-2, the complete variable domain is DAGVTQSPTHLIKTRGQQVTLRCSPKSGHDTVSWYQQALGQGPQFIFQYYEEEERQRGNFPDRFSGHQFPNYSSELNVNALLLGDSALYLCASSRLAAGELFFGEGSRLTVL.

This CDR3 reads CASSSRQGADQPQHF. Written as DNA, the CDR3 is TGTGCCAGCAGCTCCCGACAGGGCGCGGATCAGCCCCAGCATTTT. The genes are TRBV7-2 and TRBJ1-5, with 7 positions matching TRBD1. Trimming cost V 4 bases and J 5 bases; bases outside gene matches: 8. The CDR3 has 15 amino acids. Germline CDR1 and CDR2: SGHTA and FQGNSA.

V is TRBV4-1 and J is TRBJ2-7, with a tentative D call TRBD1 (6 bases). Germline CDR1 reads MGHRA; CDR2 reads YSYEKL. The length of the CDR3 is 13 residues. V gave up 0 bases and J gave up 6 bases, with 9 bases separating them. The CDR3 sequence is CASSQDARGEQYF. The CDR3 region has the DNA TGCGCCAGCAGCCAAGATGCCAGGGGCGAGCAGTACTTC.

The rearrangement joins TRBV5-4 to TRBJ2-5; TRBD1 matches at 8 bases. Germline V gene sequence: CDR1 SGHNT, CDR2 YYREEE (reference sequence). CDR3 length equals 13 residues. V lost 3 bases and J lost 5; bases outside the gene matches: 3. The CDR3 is CASSSRQGETQYF. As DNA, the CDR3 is TGTGCCAGCAGCTCCCGACAGGGGGAGACCCAGTACTTC.

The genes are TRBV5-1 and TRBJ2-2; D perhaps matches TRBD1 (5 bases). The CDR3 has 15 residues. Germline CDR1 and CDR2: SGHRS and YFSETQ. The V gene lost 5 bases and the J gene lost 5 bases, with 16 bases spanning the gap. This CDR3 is CASRADSAITGELFF. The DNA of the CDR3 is TGCGCCAGCAGAGCCGACAGTGCGATAACCGGGGAGCTGTTTTTT.

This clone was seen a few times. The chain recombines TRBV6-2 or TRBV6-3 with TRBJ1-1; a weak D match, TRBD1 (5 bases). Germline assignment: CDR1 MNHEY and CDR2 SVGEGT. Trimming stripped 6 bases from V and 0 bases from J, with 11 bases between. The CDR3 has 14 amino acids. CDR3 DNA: TGTGCCAGCAGCGACAGCTCCTTGAACACTGAAGCTTTCTTT. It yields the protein CASSDSSLNTEAFF.

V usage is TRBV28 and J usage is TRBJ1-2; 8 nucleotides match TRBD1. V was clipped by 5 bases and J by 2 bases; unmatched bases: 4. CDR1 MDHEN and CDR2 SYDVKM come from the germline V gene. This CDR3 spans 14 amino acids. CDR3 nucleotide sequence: TGTGCCAGCAGTGACAGGGGACCCAACTATGGCTACACCTTC. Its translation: CASSDRGPNYGYTF.

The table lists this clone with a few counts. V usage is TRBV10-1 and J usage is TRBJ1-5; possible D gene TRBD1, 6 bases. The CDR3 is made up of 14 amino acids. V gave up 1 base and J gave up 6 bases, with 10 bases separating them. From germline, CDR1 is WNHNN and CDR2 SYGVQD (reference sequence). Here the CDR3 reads CASSELGAGQPQHF. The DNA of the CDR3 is TGCGCCAGCAGTGAGTTGGGGGCGGGTCAGCCCCAGCATTTT.

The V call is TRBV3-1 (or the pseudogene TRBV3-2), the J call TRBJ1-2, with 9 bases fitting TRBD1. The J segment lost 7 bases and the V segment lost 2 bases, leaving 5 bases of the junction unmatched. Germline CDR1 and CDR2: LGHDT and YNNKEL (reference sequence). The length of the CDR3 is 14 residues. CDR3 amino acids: CASSQMDRGGGYTF. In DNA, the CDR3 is TGTGCCAGCAGCCAAATGGACAGGGGAGGTGGCTACACCTTC.

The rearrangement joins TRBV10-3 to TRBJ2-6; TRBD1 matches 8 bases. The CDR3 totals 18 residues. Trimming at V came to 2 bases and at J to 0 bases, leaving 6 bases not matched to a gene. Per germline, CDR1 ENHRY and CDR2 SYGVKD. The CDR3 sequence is CAISEPGGTYSGANVLTF. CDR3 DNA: TGTGCCATCAGTGAGCCAGGGGGCACCTACTCTGGGGCCAACGTCCTGACTTTC.

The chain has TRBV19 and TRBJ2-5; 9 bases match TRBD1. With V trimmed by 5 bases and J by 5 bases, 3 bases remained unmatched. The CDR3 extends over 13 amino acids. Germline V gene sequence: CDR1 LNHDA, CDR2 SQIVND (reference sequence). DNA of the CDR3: TGTGCCAGTAGTTCCGGACAGGGGGAGACCCAGTACTTC. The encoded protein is CASSSGQGETQYF. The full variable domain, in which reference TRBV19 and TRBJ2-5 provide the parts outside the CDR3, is DGGITQSPKYLFRKEGQNVTLSCEQNLNHDAMYWYRQDPGQGLRLIYYSQIVNDFQKGDIAEGYSVSREKKESFPLTVTSAQKNPTAFYLCASSSGQGETQYFGPGTRLLVL.

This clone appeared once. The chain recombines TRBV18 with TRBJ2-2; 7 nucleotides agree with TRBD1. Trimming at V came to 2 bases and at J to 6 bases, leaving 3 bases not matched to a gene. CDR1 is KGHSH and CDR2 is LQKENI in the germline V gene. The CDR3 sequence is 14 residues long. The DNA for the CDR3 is TGTGCCAGCTCACCAATGACAGGGCCCGGGGAGCTGTTTTTT. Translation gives CASSPMTGPGELFF. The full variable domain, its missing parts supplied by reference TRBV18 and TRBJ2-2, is NAGVMQNPRHLVRRRGQEARLRCSPMKGHSHVYWYRQLPEEGLKFMVYLQKENIIDESGMPKERFSAEFPKEGPSILRIQQVVRGDSAAYFCASSPMTGPGELFFGEGSRLTVL.

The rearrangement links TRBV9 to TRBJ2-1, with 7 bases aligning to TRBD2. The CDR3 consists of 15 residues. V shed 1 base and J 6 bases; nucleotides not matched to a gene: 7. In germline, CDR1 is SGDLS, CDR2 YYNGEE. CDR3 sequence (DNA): TGTGCCAGCAGCGTATTTGCGGGAGAGGGCAATGAGCAGTTCTTC. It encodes CASSVFAGEGNEQFF.

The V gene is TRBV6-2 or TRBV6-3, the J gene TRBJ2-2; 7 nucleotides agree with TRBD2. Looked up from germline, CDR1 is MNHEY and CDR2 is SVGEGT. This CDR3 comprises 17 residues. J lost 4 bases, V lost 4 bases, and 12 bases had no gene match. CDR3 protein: CASSLWSGRSGTGELFF. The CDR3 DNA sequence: TGTGCCAGCAGTTTATGGTCCGGGAGGAGCGGCACCGGGGAGCTGTTTTTT.

CDR3 nucleotides: TGTGCCAGCACCGACCGTGACAGGGGGCTTGAAAAACTGTTTTTT. It specifies CASTDRDRGLEKLFF. V usage is TRBV28 and J usage is TRBJ1-4; TRBD1 matches at 10 bases. The J segment lost 7 bases and the V segment lost 7 bases, leaving 9 bases of the junction unmatched. This CDR3 has 15 residues. Germline CDR1 reads MDHEN; CDR2 reads SYDVKM.

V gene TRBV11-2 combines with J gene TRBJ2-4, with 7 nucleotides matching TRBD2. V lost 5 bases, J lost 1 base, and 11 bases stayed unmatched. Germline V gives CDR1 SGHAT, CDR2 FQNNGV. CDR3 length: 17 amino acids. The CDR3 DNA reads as TGTGCCAGCAGCCTTAGCGGTAGCGGGCCGGCCAAAAACATTCAGTACTTC. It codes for CASSLSGSGPAKNIQYF.

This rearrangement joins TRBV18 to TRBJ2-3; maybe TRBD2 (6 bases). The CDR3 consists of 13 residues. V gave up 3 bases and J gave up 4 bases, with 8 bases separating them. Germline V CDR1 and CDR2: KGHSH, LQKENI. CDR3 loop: CASSPGGADTQYF. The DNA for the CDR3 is TGTGCCAGCTCACCTGGAGGGGCAGATACGCAGTATTTT.